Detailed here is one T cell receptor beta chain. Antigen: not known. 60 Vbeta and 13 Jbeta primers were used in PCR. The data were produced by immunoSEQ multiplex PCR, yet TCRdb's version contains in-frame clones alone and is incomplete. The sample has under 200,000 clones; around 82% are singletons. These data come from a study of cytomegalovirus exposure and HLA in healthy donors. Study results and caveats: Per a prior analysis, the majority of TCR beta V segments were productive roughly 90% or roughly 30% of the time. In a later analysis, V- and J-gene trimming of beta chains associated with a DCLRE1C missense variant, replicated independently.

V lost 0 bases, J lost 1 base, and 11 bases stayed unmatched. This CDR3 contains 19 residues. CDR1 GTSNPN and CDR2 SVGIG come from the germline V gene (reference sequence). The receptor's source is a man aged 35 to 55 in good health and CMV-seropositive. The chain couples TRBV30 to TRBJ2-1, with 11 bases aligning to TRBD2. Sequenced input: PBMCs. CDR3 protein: CAWSVISASGRRSYNEQFF. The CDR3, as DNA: TGTGCCTGGAGTGTAATTTCGGCTAGCGGGAGGCGGTCCTACAATGAGCAGTTCTTC. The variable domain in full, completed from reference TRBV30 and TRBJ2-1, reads SQTIHQWPATLVQPVGSPLSLECTVEGTSNPNLYWYRQAAGRGLQLLFYSVGIGQISSEVPQNLSASRPQDRQFILSSKKLLLSDSGFYLCAWSVISASGRRSYNEQFFGPGTRLTVL.